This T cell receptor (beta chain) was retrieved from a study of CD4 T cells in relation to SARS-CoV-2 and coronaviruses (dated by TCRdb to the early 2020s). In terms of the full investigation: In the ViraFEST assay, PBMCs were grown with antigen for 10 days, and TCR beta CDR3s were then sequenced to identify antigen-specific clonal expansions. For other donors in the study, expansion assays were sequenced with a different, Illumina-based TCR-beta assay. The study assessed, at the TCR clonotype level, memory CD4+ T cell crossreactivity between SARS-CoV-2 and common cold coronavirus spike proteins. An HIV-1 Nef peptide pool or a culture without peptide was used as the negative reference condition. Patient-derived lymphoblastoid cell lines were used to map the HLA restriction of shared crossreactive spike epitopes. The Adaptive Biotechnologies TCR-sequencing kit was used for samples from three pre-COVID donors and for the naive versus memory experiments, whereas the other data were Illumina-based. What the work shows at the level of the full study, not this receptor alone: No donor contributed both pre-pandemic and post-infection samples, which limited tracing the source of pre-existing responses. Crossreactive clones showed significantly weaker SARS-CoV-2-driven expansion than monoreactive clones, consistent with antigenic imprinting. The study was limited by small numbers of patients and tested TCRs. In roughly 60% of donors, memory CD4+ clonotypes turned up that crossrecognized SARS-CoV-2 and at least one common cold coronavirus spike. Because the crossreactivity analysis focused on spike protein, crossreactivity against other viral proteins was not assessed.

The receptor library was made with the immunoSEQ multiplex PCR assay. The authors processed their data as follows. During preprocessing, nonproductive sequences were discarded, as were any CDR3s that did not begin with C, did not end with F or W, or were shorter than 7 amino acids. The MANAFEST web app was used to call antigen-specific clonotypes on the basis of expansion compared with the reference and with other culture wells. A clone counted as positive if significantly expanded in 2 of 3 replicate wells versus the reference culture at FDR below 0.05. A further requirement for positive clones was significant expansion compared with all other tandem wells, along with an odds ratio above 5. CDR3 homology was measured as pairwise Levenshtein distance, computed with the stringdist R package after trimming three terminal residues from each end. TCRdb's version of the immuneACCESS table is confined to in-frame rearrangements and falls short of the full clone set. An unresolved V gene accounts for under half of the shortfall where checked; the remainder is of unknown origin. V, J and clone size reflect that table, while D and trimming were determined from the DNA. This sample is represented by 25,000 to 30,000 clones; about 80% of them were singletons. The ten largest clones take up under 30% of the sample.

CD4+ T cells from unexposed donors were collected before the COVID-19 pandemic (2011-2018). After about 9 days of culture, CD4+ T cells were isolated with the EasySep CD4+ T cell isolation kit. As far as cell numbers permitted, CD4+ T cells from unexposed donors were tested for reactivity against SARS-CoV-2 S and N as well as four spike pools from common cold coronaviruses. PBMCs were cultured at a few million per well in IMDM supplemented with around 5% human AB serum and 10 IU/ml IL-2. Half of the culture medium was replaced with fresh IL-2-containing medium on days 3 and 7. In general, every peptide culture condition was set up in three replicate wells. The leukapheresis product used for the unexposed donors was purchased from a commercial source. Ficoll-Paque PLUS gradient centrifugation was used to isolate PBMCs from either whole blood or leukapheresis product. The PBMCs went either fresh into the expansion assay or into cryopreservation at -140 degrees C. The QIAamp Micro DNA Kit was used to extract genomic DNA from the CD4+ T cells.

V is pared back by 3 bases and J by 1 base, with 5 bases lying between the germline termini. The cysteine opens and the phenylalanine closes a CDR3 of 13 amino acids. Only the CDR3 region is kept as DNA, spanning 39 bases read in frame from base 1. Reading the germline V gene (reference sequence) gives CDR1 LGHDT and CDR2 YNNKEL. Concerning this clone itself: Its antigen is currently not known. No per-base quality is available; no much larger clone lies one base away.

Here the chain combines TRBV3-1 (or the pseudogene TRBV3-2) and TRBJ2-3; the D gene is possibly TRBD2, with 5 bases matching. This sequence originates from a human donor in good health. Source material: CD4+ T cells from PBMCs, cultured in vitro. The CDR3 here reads CASSQRGTDTQYF. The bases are TGTGCCAGCAGCCAGAGGGGCACAGATACGCAGTATTTT.